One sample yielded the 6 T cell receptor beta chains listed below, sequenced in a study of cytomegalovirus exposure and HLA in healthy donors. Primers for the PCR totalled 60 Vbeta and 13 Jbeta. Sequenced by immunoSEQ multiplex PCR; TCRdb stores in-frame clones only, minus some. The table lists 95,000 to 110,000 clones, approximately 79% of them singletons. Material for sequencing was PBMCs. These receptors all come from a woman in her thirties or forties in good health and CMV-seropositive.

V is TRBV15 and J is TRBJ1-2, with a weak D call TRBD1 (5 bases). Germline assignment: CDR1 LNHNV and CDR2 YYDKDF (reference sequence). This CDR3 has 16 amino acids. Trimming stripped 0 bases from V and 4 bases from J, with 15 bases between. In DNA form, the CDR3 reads TGTGCCACCAGCAGAGAAGTCGTAAGGGGAAGCTATGGCTACACCTTC. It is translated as CATSREVVRGSYGYTF.

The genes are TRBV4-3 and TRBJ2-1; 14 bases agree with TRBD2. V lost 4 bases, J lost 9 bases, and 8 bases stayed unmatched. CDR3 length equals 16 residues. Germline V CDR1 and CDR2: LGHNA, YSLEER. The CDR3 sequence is CASSLVTGLAGGEQFF. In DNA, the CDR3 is TGCGCCAGCAGCCTAGTAACCGGACTAGCGGGAGGTGAGCAGTTCTTC.

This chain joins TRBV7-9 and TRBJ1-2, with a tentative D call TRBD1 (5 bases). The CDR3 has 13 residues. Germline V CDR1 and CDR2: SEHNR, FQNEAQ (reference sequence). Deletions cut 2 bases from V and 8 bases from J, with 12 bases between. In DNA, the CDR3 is TGTGCCAGCAGCTTACAGGGTGTTTCAGGCTACACCTTC. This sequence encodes CASSLQGVSGYTF.

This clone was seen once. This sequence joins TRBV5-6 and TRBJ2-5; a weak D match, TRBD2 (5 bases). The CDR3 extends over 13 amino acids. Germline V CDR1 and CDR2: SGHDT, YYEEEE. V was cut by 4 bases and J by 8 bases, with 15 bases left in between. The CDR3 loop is CASSGETGLTQYF. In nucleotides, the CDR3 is TGTGCCAGCAGCGGGGAGACGGGTTTAACCCAGTACTTC.

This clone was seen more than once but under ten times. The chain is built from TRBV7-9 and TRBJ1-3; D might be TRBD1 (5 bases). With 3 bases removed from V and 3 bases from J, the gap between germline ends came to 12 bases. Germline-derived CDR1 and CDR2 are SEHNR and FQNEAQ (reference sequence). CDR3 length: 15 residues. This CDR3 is CASSLQGAVGNTIYF. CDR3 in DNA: TGTGCCAGCAGCTTGCAAGGGGCAGTTGGAAACACCATATATTTT.

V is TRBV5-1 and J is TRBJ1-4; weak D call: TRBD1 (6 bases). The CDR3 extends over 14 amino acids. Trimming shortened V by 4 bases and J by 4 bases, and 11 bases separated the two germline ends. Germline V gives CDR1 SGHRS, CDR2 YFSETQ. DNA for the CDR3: TGCGCCAGCAGCCCAGGGGCCGGTAATGAAAAACTGTTTTTT. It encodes CASSPGAGNEKLFF.